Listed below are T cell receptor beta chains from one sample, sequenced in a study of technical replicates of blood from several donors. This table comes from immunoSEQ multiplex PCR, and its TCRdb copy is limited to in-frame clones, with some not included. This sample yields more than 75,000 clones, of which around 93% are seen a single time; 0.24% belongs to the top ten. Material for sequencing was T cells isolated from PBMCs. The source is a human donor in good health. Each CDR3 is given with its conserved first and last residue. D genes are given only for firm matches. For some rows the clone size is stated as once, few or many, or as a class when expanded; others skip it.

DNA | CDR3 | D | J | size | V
TGTGCCAGCTCCCCCGGGACTAGCGGGAGGAACGGGCAGTACTTC | CASSPGTSGRNGQYF | TRBD2 | TRBJ2-7 | . | TRBV18
TGCGCCAGCAGCACGGGACAGGGGGACACCGGGGAGCTGTTTTTT | CASSTGQGDTGELFF | TRBD1 | TRBJ2-2 | . | TRBV10-1
TGTGCCGGGACTCGGGGACAGTCCACAGATACGCAGTATTTT | CAGTRGQSTDTQYF | . | TRBJ2-3 | . | TRBV6-1
TGCGCCAGCAGCCCGGGAGGGGTTATGAACACTGAAGCTTTCTTT | CASSPGGVMNTEAFF | . | TRBJ1-1 | . | TRBV5-1
TGTGCCAGCAGGGCCAGCGGGGGGAGCTCCTACAATGAGCAGTTCTTC | CASRASGGSSYNEQFF | TRBD2 | TRBJ2-1 | . | TRBV27
TGTGCCAGCAGCTTAGGTTTTTTCGGGACAACTAATGAAAAACTGTTTTTT | CASSLGFFGTTNEKLFF | . | TRBJ1-4 | . | TRBV7-8
TGCAGCGTCCGGACAGGGTCCATGGGAGCTGAAGCTTTCTTT | CSVRTGSMGAEAFF | TRBD1 | TRBJ1-1 | . | TRBV29-1
TGTGCCAGCAGCGTAGGAGGTCTGGGCACTGAAGCTTTCTTT | CASSVGGLGTEAFF | . | TRBJ1-1 | . | TRBV9
TGCAGCGTTGCTAGGCCGAACACCGGGGAGCTGTTTTTT | CSVARPNTGELFF | . | TRBJ2-2 | . | TRBV29-1
TGTGCCACCAGCAGAGATTCTGGGGGGGGCTTGGGCTCTGGAAACACCATATATTTT | CATSRDSGGGLGSGNTIYF | . | TRBJ1-3 | . | TRBV15
TGTGCCAGCAGCTTAGCGGGGGGGCAGAACTACGAGCAGTACTTC | CASSLAGGQNYEQYF | . | TRBJ2-7 | once | TRBV7-2
TGTGCCAGCCGGCCGACTAGCGGGGGGTCAGATACGCAGTATTTT | CASRPTSGGSDTQYF | TRBD2 | TRBJ2-3 | . | TRBV2
TGCGCCAGCAGCACCCGGGACAGGGGGCTGGACATTCAGTACTTC | CASSTRDRGLDIQYF | TRBD1 | TRBJ2-4 | . | TRBV5-1